Below are 32 T cell receptor beta chains sequenced from a single sample in a study of Graves' ophthalmopathy and Graves' hyperthyroidism. The authors amplified TCR beta CDR3 regions from RNA transcripts. RT-PCR was first run with HTBI primers, then multiplex PCR in a second round. TCRdb reanalysed the multiplex PCR reads using MiXCR and keeps one entry per CDR3 protein. The table records 300,000 to 450,000 distinct CDR3 sequences, about 18% of them present only once. Sequencing was done on a sample of peripheral blood. These receptor sequences come from an adult woman with stable Graves' hyperthyroidism.

There are many counts of this clonotype. The V call is TRBV20-1, the J call TRBJ2-7; 8 nucleotides match TRBD1. The CDR3 covers 15 residues. The germline CDR1 and CDR2 sequences are DFQATT and SNEGSKA (reference sequence). Trimming removed 0 bases from V and 5 bases from J; junction bases left unmatched: 9. The CDR3 coding sequence is TGCAGTGCTAGAGATATCCCAGGGGGCGGGGACGAGCAGTACTTC. This sequence encodes CSARDIPGGGDEQYF.

This clonotype was detected many times. The chain links TRBV7-2 to TRBJ2-7, with 10 bases fitting TRBD2. The CDR3 extends over 15 amino acids. CDR1 and CDR2 from the germline V gene are SGHTA and FQGNSA. The trim removed 5 bases at V and 7 bases at J, leaving 11 bases unmatched. The CDR3 nucleotides are TGTGCCAGCAGCCCAGATCACCTAGCGGGAGTTGAGCAGTACTTC. Amino acid sequence: CASSPDHLAGVEQYF. The whole variable domain, remainder taken from reference TRBV7-2 and TRBJ2-7, is GAGVSQSPSNKVTEKGKDVELRCDPISGHTALYWYRQSLGQGLEFLIYFQGNSAPDKSGLPSDRFSAERTGGSVSTLTIQRTQQEDSAVYLCASSPDHLAGVEQYFGPGTRLTVT.

This clonotype was counted many times. This chain joins TRBV5-1 and TRBJ1-1; 10 bases agree with TRBD1. Trimming cost V 5 bases and J 4 bases; bases outside gene matches: 11. This CDR3 is built from 16 residues. Germline lookup yields CDR1 SGHRS and CDR2 YFSETQ. The CDR3 here is CASRYGQGVWGTEAFF. The DNA of the CDR3 is TGCGCCAGCAGGTACGGACAGGGGGTCTGGGGCACTGAAGCTTTCTTT.

This clonotype was detected many times. DNA of the CDR3: TGTGCCAGCAGTCGGAGTAGGGGCAAAAACATTCAGTACTTC. This gives the protein CASSRSRGKNIQYF. The rearrangement joins TRBV27 to TRBJ2-4, with D maybe TRBD1 (5 bases). Trimming pared 5 bases from V and 3 bases from J, leaving 11 bases between. This CDR3 spans 14 amino acids. Germline V gene sequence: CDR1 MNHEY, CDR2 SMNVEV (reference sequence).

This clonotype was observed a few times. It may be a read error: a sequence one base away is much more abundant. The chain combines TRBV20-1 with TRBJ1-5; D gene unclear. The CDR3 totals 12 residues. CDR1 and CDR2 (germline): DFQATT, SNEGSKA (reference sequence). The CDR3 spells CSARVGNQPKHF. The DNA for the CDR3 is TGCAGTGCTAGAGTCGGTAATCAGCCCAAGCATTTT.

The table lists this clonotype with many counts. The rearrangement joins TRBV6-2 or TRBV6-3 to TRBJ2-2; D may be TRBD2 (5 bases). CDR1 is MNHEY and CDR2 is SVGEGT in the germline V gene. This CDR3 has 15 residues. The V end was cut by 2 bases, the J end by 0 bases, with 7 bases between. CDR3 loop: CASSYRGTNTGELFF. The CDR3 DNA reads TGTGCCAGCAGTTACCGGGGTACGAACACCGGGGAGCTGTTTTTT.

This clonotype was seen at least ten times. V gene TRBV28 combines with J gene TRBJ1-6; 7 nucleotides line up with TRBD1. The length of the CDR3 is 16 residues. Per germline, CDR1 MDHEN and CDR2 SYDVKM. The ends lost 6 bases at V and 9 bases at J; junction bases unmatched: 14. The CDR3 coding sequence is TGTGCCAGCAGCCCTAGAGAGACAGGGCGGAGTTCACCCCTCCACTTT. This gives the protein CASSPRETGRSSPLHF.

This rearrangement joins TRBV5-6 to TRBJ2-5; the D call may be TRBD1 or TRBD2 (6 bases each). The V end was cut by 4 bases, the J end by 5 bases, with 15 bases between. Germline assignment: CDR1 SGHDT and CDR2 YYEEEE. This CDR3 comprises 14 residues. This chain's CDR3 is CASSTERRGETQYF. CDR3 in DNA: TGTGCCAGCAGCACAGAGCGGAGGGGGGAGACCCAGTACTTC.

The table lists this clonotype with many counts. This chain uses TRBV6-1 with TRBJ2-7; 7 nucleotides match TRBD1. CDR3 length: 13 residues. J was trimmed by 4 bases and V by 8 bases; bases with no gene match: 8. Germline V lookup: CDR1 MNHNS, CDR2 SASEGT. The chain's CDR3 is CASAQGTDYEQYF. The CDR3 DNA is TGTGCCAGCGCTCAGGGGACAGATTACGAGCAGTACTTC.

This clonotype was counted at least ten times. The chain combines TRBV6-5 with TRBJ1-1, with a possible D match to TRBD1 (5 bases). Germline values: CDR1 MNHEY, CDR2 SVGAGI. The length of the CDR3 is 13 residues. Trimming pared 2 bases from V and 9 bases from J, leaving 13 bases between. CDR3 nucleotide sequence: TGTGCCAGCAGTTACCTCAGACAGTCCCAAGCTTTCTTT. Its protein is CASSYLRQSQAFF.

This clonotype was observed many times. CDR3 in amino acids: CASRSPGSQPQHF. The DNA for the CDR3 is TGTGCCAGCAGAAGCCCAGGGAGTCAGCCCCAGCATTTT. The V call is TRBV6-2 or TRBV6-3, the J call TRBJ1-5, with D perhaps TRBD1 (5 bases). V shed 6 bases and J shed 6 bases, with 12 bases lying between them. Germline CDR1 MNHEY, CDR2 SVGEGT. The CDR3 is 13 amino acids.

This clonotype was counted at least ten times. Here the CDR3 reads CASSELGRDTQYF. CDR3 DNA sequence: TGTGCCAGCAGTGAATTAGGACGAGATACGCAGTATTTT. The chain combines TRBV6-1 with TRBJ2-3, with no clear D. CDR3 size: 13 residues. V lost 2 bases and J 5 bases, leaving 8 bases between the germline ends. Germline CDR1 is MNHNS and CDR2 is SASEGT.

The rearrangement joins TRBV10-2 to TRBJ2-7; TRBD1 aligns across 7 bases. The CDR3 loop spans 15 amino acids. With V trimmed by 3 bases and J by 0 bases, 5 bases remained unmatched. In germline, CDR1 is WSHSY, CDR2 SAAADI. The CDR3 region has the DNA TGCGCCAGCAGTGATCACCGACAGGGCTCCTACGAGCAGTACTTC. It specifies CASSDHRQGSYEQYF.

This clonotype was detected many times. The rearrangement uses TRBV12-3 or TRBV12-4 and TRBJ2-7, with D perhaps matching TRBD2 (5 bases). The CDR3 runs to 18 residues. V shed 3 bases and J shed 1 base, with 22 bases lying between them. The CDR3 sequence is CASSFSFGGASSSYEQYF. The CDR3 nucleotides are TGTGCCAGCAGTTTTTCGTTTGGAGGAGCTAGTTCATCCTACGAGCAGTACTTC.

The sample holds many counts of this clonotype. This chain uses TRBV20-1 with TRBJ1-1; 7 positions match TRBD1. CDR1 is DFQATT, CDR2 SNEGSKA, per germline (reference sequence). The CDR3 is made up of 14 amino acids. The V gene end was trimmed by 3 bases and the J gene end by 4 bases; junction bases not matched to a gene: 8. This chain's CDR3 is CSARGGQRVTEAFF. CDR3 DNA sequence: TGCAGTGCTAGGGGGGGACAGCGAGTCACTGAAGCTTTCTTT.

This clonotype was detected many times. CDR3 sequence reads: CASSRGQGNGRTEAFF. In DNA, the CDR3 is TGTGCCAGCAGCCGAGGACAGGGTAATGGTCGGACTGAAGCTTTCTTT. The rearrangement uses TRBV12-3 or TRBV12-4 and TRBJ1-1, with TRBD1 matching over 8 bases. The CDR3 sequence is 16 residues long. The trim removed 6 bases at V and 5 bases at J, leaving 14 bases unmatched.

This clonotype was recorded many times. The V and J genes are TRBV4-1 and TRBJ1-2; 9 nucleotides align to TRBD1. J was trimmed by 6 bases and V by 1 base; bases with no gene match: 3. The CDR3 loop spans 14 amino acids. From germline, CDR1 is MGHRA and CDR2 YSYEKL. The CDR3 DNA is TGCGCCAGCAGCCAAGGGGACAGGGTGGATGGCTACACCTTC. Translating it yields CASSQGDRVDGYTF.

This clonotype was seen repeatedly, ten times or more. The chain links TRBV7-8 to TRBJ2-5; no definite D call. This CDR3 region has 15 residues. The germline CDR1 and CDR2 sequences are SGHVS and FQNEAQ. V shed 4 bases and J shed 2 bases, with 14 bases lying between them. This chain's CDR3 is CASSSTRRPQETQYF. CDR3 nucleotide sequence: TGTGCCAGCAGCTCGACCCGACGGCCACAAGAGACCCAGTACTTC.

This clonotype was picked up a small number of times. The rearrangement uses TRBV4-1 and TRBJ2-5; the match to TRBD2 covers 7 bases. Germline CDR1 MGHRA, CDR2 YSYEKL. Trimming took 3 bases from V and 2 from J; bases not matched to a gene: 3. The CDR3 length is 14 residues. CDR3 bases: TGCGCCAGCAGCCATGGGGGGGATCAAGAGACCCAGTACTTC. This codes for CASSHGGDQETQYF.

This clonotype was detected ten times or more. V is TRBV5-1 and J is TRBJ2-7, with unresolved D. The ends were cut back, 4 bases at V and 6 bases at J, with 11 bases in the middle. This CDR3 has 12 residues. CDR1 and CDR2 (germline): SGHRS, YFSETQ. CDR3 sequence reads: CASSGEYLEQYF. CDR3 in DNA: TGCGCCAGCAGCGGGGAATACCTCGAGCAGTACTTC.

At least ten counts were recorded for this clonotype. For the CDR3, the DNA is TGTGCCAGCAGTTACCCGACAGAATCAAATTCACCCCTCCACTTT. It yields the protein CASSYPTESNSPLHF. The rearrangement links TRBV6-5 to TRBJ1-6, with D possibly being TRBD1 (5 bases). Trimming pared 2 bases from V and 7 bases from J, leaving 12 bases between. Per germline, CDR1 MNHEY and CDR2 SVGAGI. The CDR3 runs to 15 residues.

This clonotype was counted only a few times. The chain recombines TRBV19 with TRBJ2-2; 9 bases fit TRBD2. After removal of 6 bases from V and 0 bases from J, the junction contained 2 bases not matched to a gene. Germline values: CDR1 LNHDA, CDR2 SQIVND (reference sequence). This CDR3 is built from 15 residues. DNA of the CDR3: TGTGCCAGTAGACCTAGCGGGACGAACACCGGGGAGCTGTTTTTT. Translation: CASRPSGTNTGELFF.

CDR3 region: CASSLDPATDTQYF. The CDR3 coding sequence is TGTGCCAGCAGCTTAGATCCAGCCACAGATACGCAGTATTTT. The chain joins TRBV11-2 to TRBJ2-3; no firm D call. The CDR3 runs 14 residues. The germline V gene encodes CDR1 SGHAT and CDR2 FQNNGV. Deletions cut 0 bases from V and 2 bases from J, with 6 bases between.

This clonotype was observed at least ten times. The rearrangement links TRBV19 to TRBJ1-5; TRBD1 agrees at 10 bases. There are 19 residues in the CDR3. With 7 bases clipped from V and 5 bases from J, the junction kept 20 bases outside the gene matches. The germline gives CDR1 LNHDA, CDR2 SQIVND (reference sequence). The CDR3 protein is CASTPRGQTRDRGYQPQHF. CDR3 nucleotide sequence: TGTGCCAGTACCCCCCGGGGCCAGACCCGGGACAGGGGCTATCAGCCCCAGCATTTT.

This clonotype has ten or more counts. The chain employs TRBV29-1 and TRBJ2-2, with 7 bases matching TRBD2. After removal of 4 bases from V and 0 bases from J, the junction contained 5 bases not matched to a gene. Germline assignment: CDR1 SQVTM and CDR2 ANQGSEA. There are 15 residues in the CDR3. DNA for the CDR3: TGCAGCGTTGGAGCGGGGCCCCCGAACACCGGGGAGCTGTTTTTT. Amino acid sequence: CSVGAGPPNTGELFF.

At least ten counts were recorded for this clonotype. This sequence joins TRBV28 and TRBJ2-7, with TRBD2 identical over 7 bases. V lost 3 bases and J lost 2; bases outside the gene matches: 7. The germline CDR1 and CDR2 sequences are MDHEN and SYDVKM. The CDR3 is 15 amino acids. The CDR3 DNA reads as TGTGCCAGCAGTTTTGGGGGGGATCCTACCTACGAGCAGTACTTC. Its translation: CASSFGGDPTYEQYF.

This clonotype was seen a handful of times. Just one base apart from a much larger clone, this may be a read error. The CDR3 DNA reads as TGCAGCGTTGGGCTAGCCGGGGAGCTGTGTTTT. Translating gives CSVGLAGELCF. The J gene is TRBJ2-2, the V gene TRBV29-1; tentative D call: TRBD2 (5 bases). CDR3 size: 11 residues. Germline CDR1 SQVTM, CDR2 ANQGSEA.

For this clonotype: A much bigger clone sits one base away, suggesting this may be a read error. V usage is TRBV27 and J usage is TRBJ2-2; 9 bases map to TRBD1. Germline-derived CDR1 and CDR2 are MNHEY and SMNVEV (reference sequence). This CDR3 is built from 15 residues. For the CDR3, the DNA is TGTACCAGCGGCACGGGACAGGGGAACACCGGGGAGCTGTTTTTT. Encoded protein: CTSGTGQGNTGELFF.

This clonotype came up many times. V gene TRBV6-7 combines with J gene TRBJ2-5; 15 bases are shared with TRBD2. TRBV6-7 is noted as an ORF with a role that remains uncertain. The CDR3 extends over 16 amino acids. V lost 2 bases to trimming and J lost 4 bases; unmatched junction nucleotides: 2. DNA for the CDR3: TGTGCCAGCAGTTACGGGGGACTAGCGGGAGGAGAGACCCAGTACTTC. It encodes CASSYGGLAGGETQYF.

This clonotype was observed many times. V gene TRBV12-3 or TRBV12-4 combines with J gene TRBJ2-5; D gene unclear. CDR3 length equals 15 residues. Trimming took 6 bases from V and 5 from J, leaving 19 bases between them. The CDR3 DNA reads TGTGCCAGCAGCCACCGGGTCCTGAGCAGGGAGACCCAGTACTTC. Residues: CASSHRVLSRETQYF.

This chain connects TRBV19 to TRBJ1-1; unclear D gene. CDR3 size: 13 residues. V was clipped by 7 bases and J by 1 base, with 10 bases between them. Germline CDR1 is LNHDA and CDR2 is SQIVND (reference sequence). In DNA, the CDR3 is TGTGCCAGTACCTCGACACAGAACACTGAAGCTTTCTTT. Residues: CASTSTQNTEAFF.

This clonotype was counted ten times or more. The rearrangement uses TRBV20-1 and TRBJ1-1, with D unclear. Germline CDR1 reads DFQATT; CDR2 reads SNEGSKA (reference sequence). Trimming stripped 6 bases from V and 1 base from J, with 12 bases between. The CDR3 has 13 residues. In nucleotides, the CDR3 is TGCAGTGCGAGGACGGCCCCGAACACTGAAGCTTTCTTT. Amino acid sequence: CSARTAPNTEAFF.